This note documents a single TCR beta chain sequence. Its target is unknown. Time point in this sample: cycle 4 day 1 (C4D1), after five to seven weeks of nivolumab. Each and every patient relapsed after autologous stem cell transplantation, and patients got differing brentuximab vedotin exposure. Data came from immunoSEQ multiplex PCR; TCRdb stores just in-frame clones and leaves some out. The sample includes approximately 89,000 clones, 83% seen only once; the top ten take 15% to 20%. This sample is drawn from a study of PD-1 blockade in classical Hodgkin lymphoma. Regarding the study as a whole: Anyone who began nivolumab under 1 year after ASCT was excluded.

The CDR3 extends over 15 amino acids. The germline CDR1 and CDR2 sequences are MDHEN and SYDVKM. Trimming at V came to 6 bases and at J to 6 bases, leaving 12 bases not matched to a gene. Source: peripheral blood mononuclear cells (PBMCs), taken before the fourth cycle of nivolumab. The genes are TRBV28 and TRBJ2-7, with TRBD2 matching 9 bases. This sequence was found in a human donor with classical Hodgkin lymphoma. CDR3 residues: CASSPRSGRLGEQYF. The CDR3 DNA follows: TGTGCCAGCAGCCCCCGTAGCGGGAGACTTGGCGAGCAGTACTTC.